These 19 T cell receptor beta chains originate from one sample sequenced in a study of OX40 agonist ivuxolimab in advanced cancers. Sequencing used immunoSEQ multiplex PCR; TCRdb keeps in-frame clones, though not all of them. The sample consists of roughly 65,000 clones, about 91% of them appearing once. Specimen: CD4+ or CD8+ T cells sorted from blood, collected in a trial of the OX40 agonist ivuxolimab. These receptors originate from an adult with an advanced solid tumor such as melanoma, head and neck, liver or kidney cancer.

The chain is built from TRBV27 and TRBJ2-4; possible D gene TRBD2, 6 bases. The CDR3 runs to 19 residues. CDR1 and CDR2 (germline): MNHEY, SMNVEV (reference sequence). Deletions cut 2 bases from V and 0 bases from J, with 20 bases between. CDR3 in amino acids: CASSLRGMGGGGAKNIQYF. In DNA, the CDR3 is TGTGCCAGCAGTTTAAGGGGCATGGGGGGAGGAGGAGCCAAAAACATTCAGTACTTC.

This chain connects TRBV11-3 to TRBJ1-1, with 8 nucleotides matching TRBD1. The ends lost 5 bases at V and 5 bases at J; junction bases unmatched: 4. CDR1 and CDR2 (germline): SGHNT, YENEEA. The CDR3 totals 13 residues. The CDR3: CASSVRQGTEAFF. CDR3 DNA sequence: TGTGCCAGCAGCGTACGACAGGGGACTGAAGCTTTCTTT.

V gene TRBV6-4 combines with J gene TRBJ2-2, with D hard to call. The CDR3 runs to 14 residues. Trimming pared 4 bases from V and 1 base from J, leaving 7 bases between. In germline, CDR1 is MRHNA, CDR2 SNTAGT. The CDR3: CASSVRQNTGELFF. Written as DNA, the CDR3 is TGTGCCAGCAGTGTGAGGCAGAACACCGGGGAGCTGTTTTTT.

CDR3 in amino acids: CASSLTLGTQYF. Here the CDR3 DNA reads TGTGCCAGCAGCTTAACCTTGGGGACCCAGTACTTC. The genes are TRBV5-6 and TRBJ2-5; no definite D call. Germline assignment: CDR1 SGHDT and CDR2 YYEEEE. V lost 2 bases to trimming and J lost 7 bases, with 9 bases between them. CDR3 length equals 12 residues. Full variable domain (outside the CDR3, taken from reference TRBV5-6 and TRBJ2-5): DAGVTQSPTHLIKTRGQQVTLRCSPKSGHDTVSWYQQALGQGPQFIFQYYEEEERQRGNFPDRFSGHQFPNYSSELNVNALLLGDSALYLCASSLTLGTQYFGPGTRLLVL.

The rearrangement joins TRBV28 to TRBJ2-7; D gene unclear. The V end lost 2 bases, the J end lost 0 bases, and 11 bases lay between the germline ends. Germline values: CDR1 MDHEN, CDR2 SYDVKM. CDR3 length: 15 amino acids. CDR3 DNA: TGTGCCAGCAGTTTAGATCGGAGAATCTCCTACGAGCAGTACTTC. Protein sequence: CASSLDRRISYEQYF.

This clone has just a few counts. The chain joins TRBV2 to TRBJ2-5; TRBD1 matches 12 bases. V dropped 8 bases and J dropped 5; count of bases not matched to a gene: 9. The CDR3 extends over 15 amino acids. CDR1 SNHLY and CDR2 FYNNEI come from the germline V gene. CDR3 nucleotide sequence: TGTGCCAGCGCGGGAGGGACAGGGGGCGGGGAGACCCAGTACTTC. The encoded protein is CASAGGTGGGETQYF.

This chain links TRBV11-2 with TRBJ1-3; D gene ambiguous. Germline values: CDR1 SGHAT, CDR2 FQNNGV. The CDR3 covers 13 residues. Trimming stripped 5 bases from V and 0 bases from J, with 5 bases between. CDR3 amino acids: CASSPGSGNTIYF. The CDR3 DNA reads TGTGCCAGCAGCCCGGGCTCTGGAAACACCATATATTTT.

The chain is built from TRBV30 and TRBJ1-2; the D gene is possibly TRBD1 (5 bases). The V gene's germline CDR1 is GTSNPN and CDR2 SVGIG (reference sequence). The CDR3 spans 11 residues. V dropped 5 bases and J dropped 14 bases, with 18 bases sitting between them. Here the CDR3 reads CAWESGLLLTF. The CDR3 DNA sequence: TGTGCCTGGGAGTCGGGACTCCTCCTTACCTTC.

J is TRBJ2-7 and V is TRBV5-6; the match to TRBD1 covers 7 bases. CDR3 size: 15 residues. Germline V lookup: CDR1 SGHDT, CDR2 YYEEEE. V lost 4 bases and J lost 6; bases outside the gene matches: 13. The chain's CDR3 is CASSTDGTAYGEQYF. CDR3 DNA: TGTGCCAGCAGCACGGACGGGACAGCTTATGGCGAGCAGTACTTC.

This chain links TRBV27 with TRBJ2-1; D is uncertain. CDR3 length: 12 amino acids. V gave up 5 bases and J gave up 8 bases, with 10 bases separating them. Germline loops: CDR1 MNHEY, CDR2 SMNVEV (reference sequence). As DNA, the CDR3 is TGTGCCAGCAGTGGGATTGTAGATGAGCAGTTCTTC. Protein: CASSGIVDEQFF.

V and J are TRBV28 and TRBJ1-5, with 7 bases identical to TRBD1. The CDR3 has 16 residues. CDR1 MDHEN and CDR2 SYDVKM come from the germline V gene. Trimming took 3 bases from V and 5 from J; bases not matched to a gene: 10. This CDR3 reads CASSFPGTASYQPQHF. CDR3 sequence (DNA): TGTGCCAGCAGTTTCCCCGGGACAGCTTCTTATCAGCCCCAGCATTTT.

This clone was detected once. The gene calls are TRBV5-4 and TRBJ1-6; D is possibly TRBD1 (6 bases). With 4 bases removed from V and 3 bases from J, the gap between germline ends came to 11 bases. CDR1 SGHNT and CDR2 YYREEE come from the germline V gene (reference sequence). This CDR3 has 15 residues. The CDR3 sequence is CASSEQGLYNSPLHF. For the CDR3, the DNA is TGTGCCAGCAGCGAACAGGGTCTCTATAATTCACCCCTCCACTTT.

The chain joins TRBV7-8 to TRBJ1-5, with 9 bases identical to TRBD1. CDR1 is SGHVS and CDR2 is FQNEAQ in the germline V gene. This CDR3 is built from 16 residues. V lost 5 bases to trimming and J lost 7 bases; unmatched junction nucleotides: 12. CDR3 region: CASSETPTGGNQPQHF. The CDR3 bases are TGTGCCAGCAGCGAAACTCCGACAGGGGGAAACCAGCCCCAGCATTTT.

The chain's CDR3 is CASSLVGGTGMNTEAFF. The CDR3 nucleotides read TGTGCCAGCAGCTTAGTGGGGGGGACAGGGATGAACACTGAAGCTTTCTTT. The chain is built from TRBV7-8 and TRBJ1-1; TRBD1 matches 9 bases. This CDR3 is 17 amino acids long. V was clipped by 1 base and J by 0 bases; unmatched bases: 6. Germline CDR1 reads SGHVS; CDR2 reads FQNEAQ.

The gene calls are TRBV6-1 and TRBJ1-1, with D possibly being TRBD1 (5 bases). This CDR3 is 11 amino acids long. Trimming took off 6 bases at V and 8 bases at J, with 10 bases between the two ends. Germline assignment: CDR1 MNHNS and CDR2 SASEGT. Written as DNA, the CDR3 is TGTGCCAGCAGCGACAGCCGAGAAGCTTTCTTT. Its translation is CASSDSREAFF.

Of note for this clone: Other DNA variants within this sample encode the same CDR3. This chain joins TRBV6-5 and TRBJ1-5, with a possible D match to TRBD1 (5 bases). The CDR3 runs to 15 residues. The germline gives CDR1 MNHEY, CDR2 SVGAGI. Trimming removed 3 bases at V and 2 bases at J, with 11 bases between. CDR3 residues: CASSYTGDGNQPQHF. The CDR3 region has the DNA TGTGCCAGCAGTTATACGGGGGACGGCAATCAGCCCCAGCATTTT.

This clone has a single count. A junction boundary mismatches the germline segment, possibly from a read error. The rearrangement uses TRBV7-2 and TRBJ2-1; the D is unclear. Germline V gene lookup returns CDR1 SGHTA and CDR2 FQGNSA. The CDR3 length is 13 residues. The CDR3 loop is CASSQERYNEQFF. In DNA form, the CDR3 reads TGCGCCAGCAGCCAAGAGAGATACAATGAGCAGTTCTTC.

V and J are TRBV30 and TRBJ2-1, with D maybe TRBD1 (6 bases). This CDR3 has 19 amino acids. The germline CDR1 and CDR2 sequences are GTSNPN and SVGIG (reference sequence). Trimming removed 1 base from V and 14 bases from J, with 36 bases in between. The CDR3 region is CAWSAIATLGTTYTMRKFF. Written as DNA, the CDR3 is TGTGCCTGGAGTGCAATTGCGACCCTCGGGACAACTTATACAATGAGGAAGTTCTTC.

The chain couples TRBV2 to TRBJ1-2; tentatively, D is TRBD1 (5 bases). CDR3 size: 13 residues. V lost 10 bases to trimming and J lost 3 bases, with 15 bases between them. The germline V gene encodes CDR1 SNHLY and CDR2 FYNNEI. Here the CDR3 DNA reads TGTGCCACCCGGGACTGGGGAGACTATGGCTACACCTTC. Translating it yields CATRDWGDYGYTF.